Sequencing of this T cell receptor beta chain was carried out in a study of blood T cell repertoires in COVID-19. Whole-study context: Acute and convalescent COVID-19 samples came from the United States, Italy and Spain.

This table comes from immunoSEQ multiplex PCR, and its TCRdb copy is limited to in-frame clones, with some not included. The top ten clones hold roughly 12% of a sample with over 60,000 clones, roughly 84% of them seen once. Trimming removed 1 base from V and 2 bases from J; junction bases left unmatched: 6. Per germline, CDR1 SGHVS and CDR2 FNYEAQ. The CDR3 is 17 amino acids. This sequence was found in a human donor in a cohort sampled during active COVID-19. V gene TRBV7-6 combines with J gene TRBJ2-3; 10 bases agree with TRBD2. The sequenced material came from peripheral blood. CDR3 nucleotide sequence: TGTGCCAGCAGCTTAGAGGGGAGCGGGGGGGTCACAGATACGCAGTATTTT. Protein product: CASSLEGSGGVTDTQYF. The variable domain in full, completed from reference TRBV7-6 and TRBJ2-3, reads GAGVSQSPRYKVTKRGQDVALRCDPISGHVSLYWYRQALGQGPEFLTYFNYEAQQDKSGLPNDRFSAERPEGSISTLTIQRTEQRDSAMYRCASSLEGSGGVTDTQYFGPGTRLTVL.